Shown below are 20 T cell receptor beta chains from a single sample sequenced in a study of T-cell reconstitution after alpha-beta-depleted transplantation in children. A TCRbeta library incorporating unique molecular identifiers was prepared. One entry per CDR3 protein results from TCRdb running MiXCR on the PCR reads. Of about 400,000 distinct CDR3 sequences in the sample, 10% to 15% were seen once. The sequenced sample was PBMCs, obtained from the stem cell graft. The receptors here all came from a human donor who donated a stem cell graft to a child with Fanconi anemia.

This clonotype was picked up a small number of times. This sequence joins TRBV9 and TRBJ2-3, with D unresolved. Trimming left V 3 bases short and J 4 bases short, with 6 bases between. The length of the CDR3 is 12 residues. Per germline, CDR1 SGDLS and CDR2 YYNGEE. In DNA, the CDR3 is TGTGCCAGCAGCGCTAATTCAGATACGCAGTATTTT. Its protein is CASSANSDTQYF.

This clonotype was counted ten times or more. This chain joins TRBV7-6 and TRBJ2-5, with 8 bases lining up with TRBD1. Unmatched junction bases numbered 5, after V lost 0 bases and J lost 5 bases. The CDR3 extends over 15 amino acids. CDR1 is SGHVS and CDR2 is FNYEAQ in the germline V gene. CDR3 residues: CASSLAPGGMETQYF. The CDR3, as DNA: TGTGCCAGCAGCTTAGCTCCAGGGGGCATGGAGACCCAGTACTTC.

The table lists this clonotype with a few counts. J is TRBJ2-7 and V is TRBV7-6, with D tentatively TRBD1 (7 bases). Trimming pared 5 bases from V and 1 base from J, leaving 18 bases between. Germline V gene data show CDR1 as SGHVS and CDR2 as FNYEAQ. The CDR3 totals 16 residues. The CDR3 loop reads CASSPLRAGGSYEQYF. CDR3 nucleotides: TGTGCCAGCAGCCCCCTCCGGGCAGGGGGGTCCTACGAGCAGTACTTC.

The chain uses TRBV6-2 or TRBV6-3 and TRBJ1-2; no reliable D call. The CDR3 is 15 residues long. The V end lost 2 bases, the J end lost 0 bases, and 10 bases lay between the germline ends. Germline V gives CDR1 MNHEY, CDR2 SVGEGT. Here the CDR3 reads CASSYMSPSNYGYTF. The CDR3 DNA follows: TGTGCCAGCAGTTACATGAGCCCTTCTAACTATGGCTACACCTTC.

This clonotype was seen more than once but under ten times. The chain joins TRBV11-3 to TRBJ2-2; a possible D gene is TRBD2 (7 bases). The V end was cut by 9 bases, the J end by 0 bases, with 14 bases between. Germline V gene sequence: CDR1 SGHNT, CDR2 YENEEA. The CDR3 spans 15 residues. The CDR3 reads CASSEGGTNTGELFF. Written as DNA, the CDR3 is TGTGCCAGTTCTGAGGGGGGGACGAACACCGGGGAGCTGTTTTTT.

The chain carries TRBV20-1 and TRBJ1-2; D is perhaps TRBD1 (6 bases). The CDR3 consists of 13 residues. Trimming stripped 6 bases from V and 2 bases from J, with 13 bases between. The germline V gene encodes CDR1 DFQATT and CDR2 SNEGSKA (reference sequence). CDR3 amino acids: CSAERGGNYGYTF. In DNA, the CDR3 is TGCAGTGCCGAGAGGGGGGGAAACTATGGCTACACCTTC.

The chain carries TRBV20-1 and TRBJ2-7, with D tentatively TRBD1 (6 bases). In germline, CDR1 is DFQATT, CDR2 SNEGSKA (reference sequence). CDR3 length: 13 residues. Between the trimmed V and J ends, which lost 3 bases and 3 bases, there was a span of 12 bases. The CDR3 DNA sequence: TGCAGTGCTAGGGGCAGGGGCATCTACGAGCAGTACGTC. Translated: CSARGRGIYEQYV.

This chain links TRBV5-5 with TRBJ2-3; 8 bases line up with TRBD2. With V trimmed by 4 bases and J by 5 bases, 6 bases remained unmatched. CDR3 length equals 14 residues. Germline V CDR1 and CDR2: SGHKS, YYEKEE (reference sequence). CDR3 DNA: TGTGCCAGCAGCGTCGGGGGGGCGGGAGATACGCAGTATTTT. This encodes CASSVGGAGDTQYF.

The gene calls are TRBV6-1 and TRBJ1-1; perhaps TRBD1 as D (5 bases). V lost 5 bases, J lost 8 bases, and 18 bases lay in between. The CDR3 extends over 14 amino acids. Germline CDR1 and CDR2: MNHNS and SASEGT. DNA of the CDR3: TGTGCCAGCAGTCCTGCCGGGGCAGGGAGGGAAGCTTTCTTT. Amino acid sequence: CASSPAGAGREAFF.

The chain links TRBV25-1 to TRBJ1-1; D is ambiguous. The CDR3 extends over 17 amino acids. V lost 1 base and J lost 3, with 18 bases in between. The germline CDR1 and CDR2 sequences are MGHDK and SYGVNS. The CDR3 DNA follows: TGTGCCAGCAGTGAATCCTCACCCGGGATCTGGGACACTGAAGCTTTCTTT. Its protein product is CASSESSPGIWDTEAFF.

CDR3 bases: TGCAGTGCCACTAATAGGGCCACACTAGCAGTTCACCCTGAGCAGTTCTTC. Amino acid sequence: CSATNRATLAVHPEQFF. The chain employs TRBV20-1 and TRBJ2-1; D may be TRBD2 (6 bases). The CDR3 is made up of 17 amino acids. Trimming left V 6 bases short and J 9 bases short, with 30 bases between. In germline, CDR1 is DFQATT, CDR2 SNEGSKA (reference sequence).

This clonotype was observed many times. This rearrangement joins TRBV12-3 or TRBV12-4 to TRBJ1-1; possibly TRBD1 for D (5 bases). CDR3 length: 11 amino acids. V was shortened by 3 bases and J by 11 bases, with 10 bases between the two germline ends. CDR3 loop: CASSFRGTAFF. The CDR3 nucleotides read TGTGCCAGCAGTTTCAGAGGGACTGCTTTCTTT.

This clonotype has ten or more counts. The V gene is TRBV5-1, the J gene TRBJ2-3; D not certain. Germline CDR1 and CDR2: SGHRS and YFSETQ. The V end was cut by 0 bases, the J end by 4 bases, with 6 bases between. CDR3 length equals 13 residues. The DNA of the CDR3 is TGCGCCAGCAGCTTGGTTGCTGCAGATACGCAGTATTTT. It translates to CASSLVAADTQYF.

This clonotype came up a few times. The rearrangement uses TRBV12-3 or TRBV12-4 and TRBJ2-7; no firm D call. V was cut by 5 bases and J by 3 bases, with 8 bases left in between. The CDR3 consists of 12 residues. CDR3 DNA: TGTGCCAGCAGTCTCATTCTCTACGAGCAGTACTTC. Translated, it gives CASSLILYEQYF.

This sequence joins TRBV20-1 and TRBJ1-2; D unresolved. Germline V lookup: CDR1 DFQATT, CDR2 SNEGSKA (reference sequence). This CDR3 spans 10 amino acids. The V end lost 6 bases, the J end lost 8 bases, and 10 bases lay between the germline ends. The CDR3 spells CSALDVGYTF. The CDR3, as DNA: TGCAGTGCCTTAGATGTGGGCTACACCTTC.

The chain employs TRBV5-5 and TRBJ1-2; perhaps TRBD1 as D (5 bases). The CDR3 spans 15 residues. Germline CDR1 and CDR2: SGHKS and YYEKEE (reference sequence). Trimming stripped 6 bases from V and 4 bases from J, with 19 bases between. DNA of the CDR3: TGTGCCAGCACCAAAATATCCCGGGGGTCCTATGGCTACACCTTC. This translates into CASTKISRGSYGYTF.

This clonotype was counted between two and nine times. The genes are TRBV29-1 and TRBJ1-1; TRBD1 is a possible D gene (5 bases). V shed 3 bases and J shed 1 base, with 9 bases lying between them. Germline-derived CDR1 and CDR2 are SQVTM and ANQGSEA. This CDR3 spans 13 amino acids. The CDR3 here is CSVDVGRNTEAFF. The CDR3 DNA reads TGCAGCGTTGATGTGGGGCGGAACACTGAAGCTTTCTTT. Using reference TRBV29-1 and TRBJ1-1 for the parts outside the CDR3, the full variable domain is SAVISQKPSRDICQRGTSLTIQCQVDSQVTMMFWYRQQPGQSLTLIATANQGSEATYESGFVIDKFPISRPNLTFSTLTVSNMSPEDSSIYLCSVDVGRNTEAFFGQGTRLTVV.

This clonotype was counted only a few times. J is TRBJ2-1 and V is TRBV20-1; weak D call: TRBD1 (6 bases). CDR1 is DFQATT and CDR2 is SNEGSKA in the germline V gene (reference sequence). The CDR3 spans 13 residues. Trimming left V 5 bases short and J 9 bases short, with 17 bases between. In nucleotides, the CDR3 is TGCAGTGCTCAGGGGACACTTCCCCGTGAGCAGTTCTTC. Translation gives CSAQGTLPREQFF.

This chain joins TRBV5-1 and TRBJ2-7; 8 bases line up with TRBD2. The CDR3 covers 15 residues. With V trimmed by 1 base and J by 9 bases, 12 bases remained unmatched. CDR1 is SGHRS, CDR2 YFSETQ, per germline. CDR3 DNA: TGCGCCAGCAGCTTGAGCCCTCGGGAGGGAAGGACGCAGTACTTC. As protein: CASSLSPREGRTQYF.

This chain links TRBV5-1 with TRBJ1-2; no definite D call. Per germline, CDR1 SGHRS and CDR2 YFSETQ. The CDR3 spans 14 residues. V lost 2 bases, J lost 6 bases, and 14 bases lay in between. The CDR3, as DNA: TGCGCCAGCAGCTTTGATCGGGCCGGTGATGGCTACACCTTC. Protein product: CASSFDRAGDGYTF.